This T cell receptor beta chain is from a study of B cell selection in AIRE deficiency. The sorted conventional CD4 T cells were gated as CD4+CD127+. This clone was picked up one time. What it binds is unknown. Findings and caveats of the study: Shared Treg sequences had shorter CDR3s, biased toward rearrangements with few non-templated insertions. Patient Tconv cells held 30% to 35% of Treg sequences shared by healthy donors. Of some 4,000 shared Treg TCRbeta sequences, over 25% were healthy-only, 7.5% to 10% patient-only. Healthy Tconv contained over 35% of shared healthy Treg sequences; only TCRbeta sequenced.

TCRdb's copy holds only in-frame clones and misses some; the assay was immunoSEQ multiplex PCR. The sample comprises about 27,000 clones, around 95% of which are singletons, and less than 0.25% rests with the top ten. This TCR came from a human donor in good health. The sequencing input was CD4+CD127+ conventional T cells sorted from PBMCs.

The CDR3 is CASSADRGRDTGELFF. DNA for the CDR3: TGTGCCAGTAGTGCCGACAGGGGGCGCGACACCGGGGAGCTGTTTTTT. The chain carries TRBV19 and TRBJ2-2; TRBD1 aligns across 10 bases. This CDR3 comprises 16 residues. Germline assignment: CDR1 LNHDA and CDR2 SQIVND (reference sequence). The J segment lost 3 bases and the V segment lost 5 bases, leaving 6 bases of the junction unmatched.